What follows are 20 T cell receptor beta chains derived from one specimen sequenced in a study of beta chain features in type 1 diabetes. Isolated RNA was reverse transcribed in full, so expressed TCRB transcripts were sequenced. Libraries were prepared by immunoSEQ multiplex PCR; TCRdb keeps only in-frame clonotypes and omits some of them. The top ten clones hold more than 0.015% of a sample with 300,000 to 400,000 clones, over 9.5% of them seen once. Sequencing was done on a sample of naive CD4+ T cells from blood. These receptors were obtained from a young man in good health.

There are a few counts of this clone. The chain couples TRBV6-1 to TRBJ2-5; tentatively, D is TRBD1 (6 bases). The CDR3 length is 13 residues. Germline assignment: CDR1 MNHNS and CDR2 SASEGT. V was clipped by 11 bases and J by 2 bases, with 15 bases between them. CDR3 loop: CAVQWTAQETQYF. In nucleotides, the CDR3 is TGTGCCGTACAGTGGACAGCTCAAGAGACCCAGTACTTC.

The CDR3 DNA is TGTGCCAGCTCACCCCAAACCGGGACAGTCGAGACCCAGTACTTC. Translation: CASSPQTGTVETQYF. The rearrangement joins TRBV18 to TRBJ2-5, with 7 bases lining up with TRBD1. The V segment lost 3 bases and the J segment 5 bases; nucleotides outside the gene matches: 9. Germline values: CDR1 KGHSH, CDR2 LQKENI. The CDR3 contains 15 residues.

This clone was recorded a few times. This rearrangement joins TRBV29-1 to TRBJ2-2; 7 positions agree with TRBD1. Germline CDR1 reads SQVTM; CDR2 reads ANQGSEA. The CDR3 covers 15 residues. V lost 7 bases and J lost 5; bases outside the gene matches: 13. For the CDR3, the DNA is TGCAGCGCCTCCATGGACAGGATCAGAACCGGGGAGCTGTTTTTT. Its protein is CSASMDRIRTGELFF.

The rearrangement joins TRBV28 to TRBJ1-5, with 7 nucleotides matching TRBD1. V dropped 4 bases and J dropped 2; count of bases not matched to a gene: 11. Germline V gene lookup returns CDR1 MDHEN and CDR2 SYDVKM. The CDR3 extends over 17 amino acids. The CDR3 region has the DNA TGTGCCAGCAGTTATCTAGAAGGGGGCGCGGGCAATCAGCCCCAGCATTTT. Translated, it gives CASSYLEGGAGNQPQHF.

This clone was seen only a few times. The chain joins TRBV6-5 to TRBJ2-7, with 10 positions matching TRBD2. Germline loops: CDR1 MNHEY, CDR2 SVGAGI. With V trimmed by 6 bases and J by 2 bases, 4 bases remained unmatched. The CDR3 has 14 amino acids. The chain's CDR3 is CASRISGRPYEQYF. The CDR3, as DNA: TGTGCCAGCAGGATTAGCGGGAGGCCCTACGAGCAGTACTTC.

This chain connects TRBV7-8 to TRBJ2-7; 7 bases are a match to TRBD1. CDR1 SGHVS and CDR2 FQNEAQ come from the germline V gene. The CDR3 totals 12 residues. Unmatched junction bases numbered 4, after V lost 4 bases and J lost 7 bases. CDR3 residues: CASSSRTGEQYF. For the CDR3, the DNA is TGTGCCAGCAGCTCTAGGACAGGAGAGCAGTACTTC. The variable domain in full, completed from reference TRBV7-8 and TRBJ2-7, reads GAGVSQSPRYKVAKRGQDVALRCDPISGHVSLFWYQQALGQGPEFLTYFQNEAQLDKSGLPSDRFFAERPEGSVSTLKIQRTQQEDSAVYLCASSSRTGEQYFGPGTRLTVT.

This clone was counted a few times. The chain uses TRBV28 and TRBJ2-1; 7 bases line up with TRBD1. V shed 6 bases, J shed 0 bases, and the junction held 8 bases outside the gene matches. Germline CDR1 reads MDHEN; CDR2 reads SYDVKM. The CDR3 totals 16 residues. The CDR3 DNA is TGTGCCAGCAGACGCGTCCGGGACAGCTCCTACAATGAGCAGTTCTTC. This codes for CASRRVRDSSYNEQFF.

This clone is a singleton in its sample. The chain couples TRBV19 to TRBJ1-5, with 8 bases matching TRBD1. Germline V gene lookup returns CDR1 LNHDA and CDR2 SQIVND (reference sequence). The CDR3 consists of 15 residues. J lost 6 bases, V lost 3 bases, and 7 bases had no gene match. CDR3 protein: CASSIETGVGQPQHF. CDR3 nucleotide sequence: TGTGCCAGTAGTATCGAGACAGGGGTCGGTCAGCCCCAGCATTTT. The whole variable domain, filled in from reference TRBV19 and TRBJ1-5, reads DGGITQSPKYLFRKEGQNVTLSCEQNLNHDAMYWYRQDPGQGLRLIYYSQIVNDFQKGDIAEGYSVSREKKESFPLTVTSAQKNPTAFYLCASSIETGVGQPQHFGDGTRLSIL.

This clone has a handful of counts. The chain couples TRBV30 to TRBJ2-1; D is ambiguous. V was shortened by 0 bases and J by 4 bases, with 7 bases between the two germline ends. Germline V gives CDR1 GTSNPN, CDR2 SVGIG (reference sequence). This CDR3 contains 13 residues. The DNA for the CDR3 is TGTGCCTGGAGTGTAGGAGCATACAATGAGCAGTTCTTC. Residues: CAWSVGAYNEQFF.

The chain is built from TRBV28 and TRBJ2-1; a possible D gene is TRBD1 (6 bases). The ends were cut back, 7 bases at V and 4 bases at J, with 20 bases in the middle. The CDR3 loop spans 16 amino acids. Per the germline V gene, CDR1 is MDHEN and CDR2 is SYDVKM. The CDR3 reads CASILEQGRAYNEQFF. In DNA form, the CDR3 reads TGTGCCAGCATATTGGAACAGGGCCGTGCGTACAATGAGCAGTTCTTC.

This clone has only a few counts. The CDR3 nucleotides are TGTGCCATCAGGGAGGAGACAGAGCAAGAGACCCAGTACTTC. Its protein product is CAIREETEQETQYF. The chain combines TRBV10-3 with TRBJ2-5; D tentatively reads TRBD1 or TRBD2 (5 bases each). The CDR3 has 14 amino acids. Germline CDR1 reads ENHRY; CDR2 reads SYGVKD. The V and J ends lost 6 bases and 2 bases respectively, with 13 bases between them.

This clone appeared a few times. V is TRBV30 and J is TRBJ2-3, with unresolved D. The V end was cut by 1 base, the J end by 7 bases, with 9 bases between. Germline V CDR1 and CDR2: GTSNPN, SVGIG (reference sequence). The CDR3 extends over 12 amino acids. Here the CDR3 reads CAWSAIWYTQYF. The CDR3 nucleotides read TGTGCCTGGAGTGCTATATGGTATACGCAGTATTTT.

This clone was counted only a few times. This chain joins TRBV28 and TRBJ2-1; D remains ambiguous. Trimming stripped 1 base from V and 8 bases from J, with 6 bases between. Germline lookup yields CDR1 MDHEN and CDR2 SYDVKM. CDR3 size: 12 residues. CDR3 protein: CASSLLTDEQFF. CDR3 DNA sequence: TGTGCCAGCAGTTTATTGACTGATGAGCAGTTCTTC.

The genes are TRBV7-9 and TRBJ2-7; 7 bases are a match to TRBD2. V lost 5 bases, J lost 3 bases, and 10 bases stayed unmatched. This CDR3 has 15 amino acids. The germline gives CDR1 SEHNR, CDR2 FQNEAQ (reference sequence). DNA for the CDR3: TGTGCCAGCAGCACTCGGACGGGAGGTGGCTACGAGCAGTACTTC. Translation: CASSTRTGGGYEQYF. The complete variable domain, with remaining parts taken from reference TRBV7-9 and TRBJ2-7, reads DTGVSQNPRHKITKRGQNVTFRCDPISEHNRLYWYRQTLGQGPEFLTYFQNEAQLEKSRLLSDRFSAERPKGSFSTLEIQRTEQGDSAMYLCASSTRTGGGYEQYFGPGTRLTVT.

CDR3: CASSKWTAANTGELFF. The CDR3 DNA sequence: TGTGCCAGCAGCAAATGGACTGCCGCGAACACCGGGGAGCTGTTTTTT. V is TRBV21-1 and J is TRBJ2-2; TRBD2, the table's D call, lacks a check against the DNA. TRBV21-1 corresponds to a pseudogene. The CDR3 runs to 16 residues.

Many counts were recorded for this clone. Other DNA sequences in this sample translate to the same CDR3. The chain carries TRBV30 and TRBJ2-4; D possibly corresponds to TRBD2 (6 bases). Germline V gives CDR1 GTSNPN, CDR2 SVGIG (reference sequence). The CDR3 has 12 residues. Trimming cost V 0 bases and J 7 bases, with 7 bases left between them. The CDR3 sequence is CAWSVAGNIQYF. CDR3 nucleotide sequence: TGTGCCTGGAGTGTGGCGGGGAACATTCAGTACTTC.

This clone was seen only a few times. This chain joins TRBV7-2 and TRBJ1-3; possibly TRBD1 for D (6 bases). Germline V gene sequence: CDR1 SGHTA, CDR2 FQGNSA. V was cut by 4 bases and J by 1 base, with 8 bases left in between. CDR3 size: 14 residues. CDR3 DNA: TGTGCCAGCAGCTCCGGGACATCTGGAAACACCATATATTTT. Translating it yields CASSSGTSGNTIYF.

A few counts support this clone. This rearrangement joins TRBV19 to TRBJ2-2; 9 bases are a match to TRBD1. Germline CDR1 and CDR2: LNHDA and SQIVND (reference sequence). The V and J ends lost 6 bases and 5 bases, in that order; junction bases with no gene match: 7. This CDR3 is built from 15 residues. CDR3 residues: CASSRMGTGTGELFF. The CDR3, as DNA: TGTGCCAGTAGCCGCATGGGGACAGGGACCGGGGAGCTGTTTTTT.

The V call is TRBV7-9, the J call TRBJ2-1; D not certain. Trimming cost V 0 bases and J 5 bases, with 2 bases left between them. CDR1 SEHNR and CDR2 FQNEAQ come from the germline V gene (reference sequence). This CDR3 has 12 amino acids. The chain's CDR3 is CASSLADNEQFF. The DNA for the CDR3 is TGTGCCAGCAGCTTAGCCGACAATGAGCAGTTCTTC.

The chain couples TRBV28 to TRBJ2-3; 11 nucleotides line up with TRBD2. V trimming: 3 bases; J trimming: 0 bases; junction bases outside the gene matches: 5. Germline lookup yields CDR1 MDHEN and CDR2 SYDVKM. This CDR3 is 17 amino acids long. The chain's CDR3 is CASSLGGLADSTDTQYF. The DNA of the CDR3 is TGTGCCAGCAGTTTGGGGGGACTAGCGGACAGCACAGATACGCAGTATTTT.